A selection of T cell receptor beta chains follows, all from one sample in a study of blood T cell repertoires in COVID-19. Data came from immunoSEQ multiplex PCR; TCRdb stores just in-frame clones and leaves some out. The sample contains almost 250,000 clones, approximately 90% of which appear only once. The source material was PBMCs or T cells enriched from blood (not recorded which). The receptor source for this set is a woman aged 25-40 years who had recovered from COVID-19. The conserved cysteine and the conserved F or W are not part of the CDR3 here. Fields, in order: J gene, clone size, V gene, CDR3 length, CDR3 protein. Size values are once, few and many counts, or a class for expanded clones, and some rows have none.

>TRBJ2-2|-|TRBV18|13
ASSLGQGATGELF
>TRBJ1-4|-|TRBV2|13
ASTRGGVANEKLF
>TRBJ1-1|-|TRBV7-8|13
ASSLVSGPYTEAF
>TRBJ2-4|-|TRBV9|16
ASSVALAGGAGENIQY
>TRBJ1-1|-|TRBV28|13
ASRLGQRVLTEAF
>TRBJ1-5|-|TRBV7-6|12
ASSLGPGNQPQH
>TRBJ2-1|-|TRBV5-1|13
ASSLGTGMYNEQF
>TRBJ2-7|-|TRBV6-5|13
ASSYSSRRGYEQY
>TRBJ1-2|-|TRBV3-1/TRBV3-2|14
ASSLRHRSTNYGYT
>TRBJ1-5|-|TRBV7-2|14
ASSVGQPYSNQPQH
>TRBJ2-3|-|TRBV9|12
ASSVAALGDTQY
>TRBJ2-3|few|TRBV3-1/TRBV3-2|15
ASSQWGGRASTDTQY
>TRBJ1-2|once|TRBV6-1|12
ASSEFYGNFGYT
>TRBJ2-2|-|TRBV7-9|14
ASDGREGLNTGELF
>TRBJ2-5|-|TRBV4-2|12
ASGQGTRKETQY
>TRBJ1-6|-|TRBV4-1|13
ASSQGQGINSPLH
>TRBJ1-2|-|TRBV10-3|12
AISEGFTGDGYT
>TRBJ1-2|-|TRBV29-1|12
SVERQGAGYGYT
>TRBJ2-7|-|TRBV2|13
ASSERFGVSYEQY
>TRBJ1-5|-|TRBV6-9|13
ASGDRGRKNQPQH
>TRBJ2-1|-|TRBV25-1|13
ASSEWDRGMGEQF
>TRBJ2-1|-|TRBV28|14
ASSYGREGIDNEQF
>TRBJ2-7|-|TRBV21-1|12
ASSMLLAGYEQY
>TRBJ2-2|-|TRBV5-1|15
ASSHIRRGLRTGELF
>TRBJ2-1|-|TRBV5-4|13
ASSALAGSYNEQF
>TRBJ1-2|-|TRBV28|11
ASVDRANYGYT
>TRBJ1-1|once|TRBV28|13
ASSSPSGGYTEAF
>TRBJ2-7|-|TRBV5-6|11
ASSKRQSDEQY